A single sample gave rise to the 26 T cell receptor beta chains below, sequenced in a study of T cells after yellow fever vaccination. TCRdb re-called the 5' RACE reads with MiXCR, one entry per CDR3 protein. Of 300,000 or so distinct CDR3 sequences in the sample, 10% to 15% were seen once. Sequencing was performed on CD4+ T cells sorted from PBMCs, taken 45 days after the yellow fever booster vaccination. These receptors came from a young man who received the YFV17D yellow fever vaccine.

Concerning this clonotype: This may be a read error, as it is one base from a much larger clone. For the CDR3, the DNA is TGTGCCAGCAGCCCCCTGCCGGGACAGGGCCGGGATCAGCCCCAGCATTTT. Its protein is CASSPLPGQGRDQPQHF. This chain connects TRBV7-9 to TRBJ1-5; 9 bases line up with TRBD1. Trimming took 5 bases from V and 5 from J; bases not matched to a gene: 13. Germline loops: CDR1 SEHNR, CDR2 FQNEAQ (reference sequence). CDR3 size: 17 residues. Based on the CDR3 plus reference TRBV7-9 and TRBJ1-5, the full variable domain is DTGVSQNPRHKITKRGQNVTFRCDPISEHNRLYWYRQTLGQGPEFLTYFQNEAQLEKSRLLSDRFSAERPKGSFSTLEIQRTEQGDSAMYLCASSPLPGQGRDQPQHFGDGTRLSIL.

The CDR3 DNA sequence: TGCGCCAGCAGCCAAGCTCAGGGCCCCCCCTGGACCCAGTACTTC. This sequence encodes CASSQAQGPPWTQYF. The J gene is TRBJ2-5, the V gene TRBV4-3; D possibly corresponds to TRBD1 (5 bases). The CDR3 is made up of 15 amino acids. Per the germline V gene, CDR1 is LGHNA and CDR2 is YSLEER. Trimming removed 1 base at V and 7 bases at J, with 16 bases between.

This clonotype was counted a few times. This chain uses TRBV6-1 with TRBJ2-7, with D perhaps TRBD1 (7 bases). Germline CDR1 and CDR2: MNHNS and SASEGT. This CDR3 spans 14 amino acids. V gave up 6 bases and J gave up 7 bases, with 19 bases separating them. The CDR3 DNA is TGTGCCAGCAGCCTGACAGGGCTGGCGGGGGAGCAGTACTTC. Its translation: CASSLTGLAGEQYF.

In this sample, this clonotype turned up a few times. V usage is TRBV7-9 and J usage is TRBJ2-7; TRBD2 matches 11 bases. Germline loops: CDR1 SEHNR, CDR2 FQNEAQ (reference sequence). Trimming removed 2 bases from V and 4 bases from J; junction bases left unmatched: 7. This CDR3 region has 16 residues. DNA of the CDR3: TGTGCCAGCAGCTTAAGTGGGACTAGCGGTTCTTACGAGCAGTACTTC. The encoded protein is CASSLSGTSGSYEQYF.

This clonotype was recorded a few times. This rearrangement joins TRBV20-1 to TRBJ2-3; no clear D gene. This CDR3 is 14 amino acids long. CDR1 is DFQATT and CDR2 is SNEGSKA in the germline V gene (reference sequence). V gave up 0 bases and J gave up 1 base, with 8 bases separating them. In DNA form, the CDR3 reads TGCAGTGCTAGAGATCGGTCAGGCACAGATACGCAGTATTTT. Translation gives CSARDRSGTDTQYF.

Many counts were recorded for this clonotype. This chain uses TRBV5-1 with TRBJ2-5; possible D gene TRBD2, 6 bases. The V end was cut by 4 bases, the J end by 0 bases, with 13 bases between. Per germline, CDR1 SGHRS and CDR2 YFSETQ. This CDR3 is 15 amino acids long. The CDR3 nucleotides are TGCGCCAGCAGCGTAGTTGCGGGGTACCAAGAGACCCAGTACTTC. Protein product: CASSVVAGYQETQYF.

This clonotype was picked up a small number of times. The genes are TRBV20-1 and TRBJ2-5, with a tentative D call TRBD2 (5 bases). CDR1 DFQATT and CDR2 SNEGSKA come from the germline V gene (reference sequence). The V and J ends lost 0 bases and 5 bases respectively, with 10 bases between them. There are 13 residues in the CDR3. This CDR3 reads CSARDPSGETQYF. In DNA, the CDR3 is TGCAGTGCTAGAGATCCGAGCGGCGAGACCCAGTACTTC.

The CDR3 nucleotides are TGCGCCAGCCAGGACAGGGAGGTTAGGTCTGGCGGTGAAGCTTTCTTT. Amino acid sequence: CASQDREVRSGGEAFF. This chain links TRBV5-1 with TRBJ1-1; 8 bases align to TRBD1. The germline CDR1 and CDR2 sequences are SGHRS and YFSETQ. The trim removed 7 bases at V and 7 bases at J, leaving 18 bases unmatched. This CDR3 is built from 16 residues.

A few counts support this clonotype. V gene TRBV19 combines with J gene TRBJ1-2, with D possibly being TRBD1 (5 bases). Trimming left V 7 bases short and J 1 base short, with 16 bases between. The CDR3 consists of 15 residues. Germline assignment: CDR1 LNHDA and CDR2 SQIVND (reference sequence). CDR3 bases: TGTGCCAGTACCCGCTTGACGGGGGGTAACTATGGCTACACCTTC. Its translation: CASTRLTGGNYGYTF.

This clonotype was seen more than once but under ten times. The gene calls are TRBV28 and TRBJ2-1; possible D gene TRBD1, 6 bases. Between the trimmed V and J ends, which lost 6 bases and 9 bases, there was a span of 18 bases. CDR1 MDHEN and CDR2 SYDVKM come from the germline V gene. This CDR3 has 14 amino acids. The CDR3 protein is CASSVTNGQPEQFF. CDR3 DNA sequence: TGTGCCAGCAGCGTAACCAATGGACAGCCTGAGCAGTTCTTC.

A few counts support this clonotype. The CDR3 coding sequence is TGTGCCAGCACCCTAGGGGGGAACCGATGGTTCTTC. This sequence encodes CASTLGGNRWFF. This chain uses TRBV12-3 or TRBV12-4 with TRBJ2-1; D possibly matches TRBD1 or TRBD2 (6 bases each). Trimming took 7 bases from V and 15 from J, leaving 19 bases between them. CDR3 size: 12 residues.

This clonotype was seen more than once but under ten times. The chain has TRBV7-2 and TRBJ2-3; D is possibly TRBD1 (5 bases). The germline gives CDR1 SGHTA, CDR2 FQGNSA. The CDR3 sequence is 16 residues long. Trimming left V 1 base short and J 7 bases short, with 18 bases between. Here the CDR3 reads CASSLDPTQASYTQYF. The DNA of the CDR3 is TGTGCCAGCAGCTTAGACCCGACACAGGCGTCCTATACGCAGTATTTT.

The CDR3 here is CASSYSAGKNIQYF. The CDR3 region has the DNA TGTGCCAGCAGTTACTCAGCGGGAAAAAACATTCAGTACTTC. The V and J genes are TRBV6-5 and TRBJ2-4, with 7 nucleotides matching TRBD2. There are 14 residues in the CDR3. V shed 0 bases, J shed 4 bases, and the junction held 0 bases outside the gene matches. Germline loops: CDR1 MNHEY, CDR2 SVGAGI.

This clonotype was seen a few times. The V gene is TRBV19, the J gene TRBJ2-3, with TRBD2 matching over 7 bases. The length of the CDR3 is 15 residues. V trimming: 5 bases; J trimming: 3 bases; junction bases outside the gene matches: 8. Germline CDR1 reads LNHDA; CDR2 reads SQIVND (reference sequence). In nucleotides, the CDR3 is TGTGCCAGTAGTCCGGGACTAATTTTAACAGATACGCAGTATTTT. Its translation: CASSPGLILTDTQYF.

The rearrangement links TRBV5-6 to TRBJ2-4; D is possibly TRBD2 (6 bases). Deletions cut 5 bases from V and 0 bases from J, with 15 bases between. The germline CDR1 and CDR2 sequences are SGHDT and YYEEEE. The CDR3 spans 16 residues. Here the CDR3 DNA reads TGTGCCAGCAGTTCGCTCGGAGGGTTAGCCAAAAACATTCAGTACTTC. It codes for CASSSLGGLAKNIQYF.

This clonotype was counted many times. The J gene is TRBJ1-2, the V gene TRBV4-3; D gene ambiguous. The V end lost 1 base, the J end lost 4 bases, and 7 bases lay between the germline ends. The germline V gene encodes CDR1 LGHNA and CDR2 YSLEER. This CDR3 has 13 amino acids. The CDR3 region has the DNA TGCGCCAGCAGCCAAGTAGAGTTCTATGGCTACACCTTC. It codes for CASSQVEFYGYTF.

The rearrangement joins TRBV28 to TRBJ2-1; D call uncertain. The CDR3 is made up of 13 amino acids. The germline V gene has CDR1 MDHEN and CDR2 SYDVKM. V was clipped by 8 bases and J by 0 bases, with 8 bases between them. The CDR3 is CASRLSSYNEQFF. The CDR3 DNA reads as TGTGCCAGCCGACTGAGCTCCTACAATGAGCAGTTCTTC.

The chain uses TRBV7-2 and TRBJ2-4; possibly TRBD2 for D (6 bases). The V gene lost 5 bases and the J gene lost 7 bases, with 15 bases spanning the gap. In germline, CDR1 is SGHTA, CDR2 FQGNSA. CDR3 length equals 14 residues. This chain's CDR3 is CASSPQGTWNIQYF. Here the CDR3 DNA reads TGTGCCAGCAGCCCGCAAGGGACTTGGAACATTCAGTACTTC.

Here the CDR3 reads CASLGQGDTEAFF. The CDR3 coding sequence is TGTGCCAGCCTAGGACAGGGGGACACTGAAGCTTTCTTT. The V gene is TRBV18, the J gene TRBJ1-1; TRBD1 agrees at 10 bases. V lost 8 bases to trimming and J lost 3 bases; unmatched junction nucleotides: 3. CDR1 and CDR2 (germline): KGHSH, LQKENI. The CDR3 extends over 13 amino acids.

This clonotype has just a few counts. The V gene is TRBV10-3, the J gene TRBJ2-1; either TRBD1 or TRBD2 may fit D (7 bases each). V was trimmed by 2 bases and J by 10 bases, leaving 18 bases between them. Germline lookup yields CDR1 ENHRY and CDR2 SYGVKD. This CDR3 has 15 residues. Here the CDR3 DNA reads TGTGCCATCAGTGAGAAGGGGGCGGGAGTCGAGGAGCAGTTCTTC. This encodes CAISEKGAGVEEQFF.

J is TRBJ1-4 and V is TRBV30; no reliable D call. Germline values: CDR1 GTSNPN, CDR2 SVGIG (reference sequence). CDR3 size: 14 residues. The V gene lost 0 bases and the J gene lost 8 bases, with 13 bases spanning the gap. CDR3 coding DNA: TGTGCCTGGAGTGTTCTAGGTATGGGGGAAAAACTGTTTTTT. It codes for CAWSVLGMGEKLFF.

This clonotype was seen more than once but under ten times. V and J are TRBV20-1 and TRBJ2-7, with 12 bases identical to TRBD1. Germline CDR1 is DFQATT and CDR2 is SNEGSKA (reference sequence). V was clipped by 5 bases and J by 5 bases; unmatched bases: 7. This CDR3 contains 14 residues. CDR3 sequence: CSAEAGTGGDEQYF. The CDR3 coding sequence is TGCAGTGCTGAGGCCGGGACAGGGGGCGACGAGCAGTACTTC.

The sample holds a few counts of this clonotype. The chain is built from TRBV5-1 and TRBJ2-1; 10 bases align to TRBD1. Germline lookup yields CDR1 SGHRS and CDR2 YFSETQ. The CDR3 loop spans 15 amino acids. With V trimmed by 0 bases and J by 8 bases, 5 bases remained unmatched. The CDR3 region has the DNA TGCGCCAGCAGCTTGGGGGACAGGGGTGGGCATGAGCAGTTCTTC. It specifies CASSLGDRGGHEQFF.

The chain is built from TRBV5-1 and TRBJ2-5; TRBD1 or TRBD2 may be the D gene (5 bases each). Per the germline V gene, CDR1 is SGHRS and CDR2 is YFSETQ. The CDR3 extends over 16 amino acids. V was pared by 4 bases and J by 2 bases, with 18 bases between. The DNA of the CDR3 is TGCGCCAGCAGCGGGGGAGTCGAGCGCTTTCAAGAGACCCAGTACTTC. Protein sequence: CASSGGVERFQETQYF.

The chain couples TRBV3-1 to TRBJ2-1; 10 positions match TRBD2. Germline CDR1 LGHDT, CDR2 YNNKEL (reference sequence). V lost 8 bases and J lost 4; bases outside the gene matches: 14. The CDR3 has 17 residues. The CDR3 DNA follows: TGTGCCAGCTGCACAACCCGGACTAGCGGAGCTTACAATGAGCAGTTCTTC. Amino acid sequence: CASCTTRTSGAYNEQFF.

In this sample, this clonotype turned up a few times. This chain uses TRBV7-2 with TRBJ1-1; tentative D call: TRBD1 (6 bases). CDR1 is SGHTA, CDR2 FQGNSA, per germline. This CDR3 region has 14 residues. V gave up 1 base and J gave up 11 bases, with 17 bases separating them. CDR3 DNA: TGTGCCAGCAGCTTAGGTGAAACAGGGAGCTTGGCTTTCTTT. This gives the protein CASSLGETGSLAFF.